Listed below are T cell receptor beta chains from one sample, sequenced in a study of T cell repertoires in cytomegalovirus infection. No antigen has been assigned to these receptors. TCRdb re-analysed the reads in MiXCR, keeping a single row per CDR3 protein. The table lists fewer than 900,000 distinct CDR3 sequences, 25% to 35% of them singletons, with around 13% in the top ten. The source was cultured CD8+ T cells from PBMCs, collected from culture after CMV antigen stimulation. Receptors originate from a human donor in good health (CMV status not recorded). Some clones in this sample may be carry-over from other donors' samples. The CDR3 runs from the conserved cysteine through the conserved F or W. Fields, in order: J gene, V gene, D gene, clone size, CDR3 protein, CDR3 DNA. The D gene is left open where the match is weak. Clone size, where shown, is once, few, many, or a class for clones that have expanded.

J gene: TRBJ2-1; V gene: TRBV9; D gene: .; clone size: .; CDR3 protein: CASSVGDVDNEQFF; CDR3 DNA: TGTGCCAGCAGCGTAGGGGATGTCGACAATGAGCAGTTCTTC
J gene: TRBJ1-2; V gene: TRBV15; D gene: TRBD1; clone size: few; CDR3 protein: CATRPGQGFYYGYTF; CDR3 DNA: TGTGCCACCAGGCCGGGACAGGGATTTTACTATGGCTACACCTTC
J gene: TRBJ2-1; V gene: TRBV6-6; D gene: .; clone size: few; CDR3 protein: CASSYKGDSYNEQFF; CDR3 DNA: TGTGCCAGCAGTTACAAGGGGGACTCCTACAATGAGCAGTTCTTC
J gene: TRBJ2-3; V gene: TRBV14; D gene: .; clone size: once; CDR3 protein: CASSQAGLMVVSTDTQYF; CDR3 DNA: TGTGCCAGCAGCCAGGCCGGATTGATGGTAGTAAGCACAGATACGCAGTATTTT
J gene: TRBJ2-7; V gene: TRBV29-1; D gene: .; clone size: .; CDR3 protein: CSVEVDNSYEQYF; CDR3 DNA: TGCAGCGTTGAAGTGGACAACTCCTACGAGCAGTACTTC
J gene: TRBJ1-5; V gene: TRBV7-6; D gene: .; clone size: many; CDR3 protein: CASSSGGYSNQPQHF; CDR3 DNA: TGTGCCAGCAGTTCGGGCGGATATAGCAATCAGCCCCAGCATTTT
J gene: TRBJ1-2; V gene: TRBV10-3; D gene: .; clone size: .; CDR3 protein: CAISAWSGRELNYGYTF; CDR3 DNA: TGTGCCATCAGTGCGTGGAGTGGCAGGGAACTAAACTATGGCTACACCTTC
J gene: TRBJ2-3; V gene: TRBV29-1; D gene: .; clone size: .; CDR3 protein: CSVEDGVLMYLASTDTQYF; CDR3 DNA: TGCAGCGTTGAAGATGGGGTGTTGATGTATCTGGCTAGCACAGATACGCAGTATTTT
J gene: TRBJ2-6; V gene: TRBV6-2/TRBV6-3; D gene: .; clone size: .; CDR3 protein: CASSPDGALPPSGANVLTF; CDR3 DNA: TGTGCCAGCAGTCCGGATGGGGCCCTACCACCTTCTGGGGCCAACGTCCTGACTTTC
J gene: TRBJ2-1; V gene: TRBV24-1; D gene: TRBD2; clone size: .; CDR3 protein: CATSDSLAGGAYNEQFF; CDR3 DNA: TGTGCCACCAGTGATTCTTTAGCGGGGGGGGCCTACAATGAGCAGTTCTTC
J gene: TRBJ2-2; V gene: TRBV4-1; D gene: .; clone size: .; CDR3 protein: CASSPLGHSNTGELFF; CDR3 DNA: TGCGCCAGCAGCCCCCTCGGACACTCGAACACCGGGGAGCTGTTTTTT
J gene: TRBJ2-3; V gene: TRBV5-1; D gene: .; clone size: once; CDR3 protein: CASSLWGLTDTQYF; CDR3 DNA: TGCGCCAGCAGCCTCTGGGGGCTCACAGATACGCAGTATTTT
J gene: TRBJ2-1; V gene: TRBV6-4; D gene: .; clone size: .; CDR3 protein: CASSDRGGTEQFF; CDR3 DNA: TGTGCCAGCAGTGACCGAGGTGGTACTGAGCAGTTCTTC
J gene: TRBJ1-1; V gene: TRBV2; D gene: .; clone size: .; CDR3 protein: CDSSVGTEAFF; CDR3 DNA: TGTGACAGCAGTGTTGGGACTGAAGCTTTCTTT
J gene: TRBJ2-5; V gene: TRBV7-7; D gene: .; clone size: few; CDR3 protein: CASSPNSAETQYF; CDR3 DNA: TGTGCTAGCAGCCCCAACAGCGCGGAGACCCAGTACTTC
J gene: TRBJ1-1; V gene: TRBV7-2; D gene: .; clone size: many; CDR3 protein: CASSSEGQGLILDTEAFF; CDR3 DNA: TGTGCCAGCAGCTCTGAGGGGCAGGGTTTAATTTTGGACACTGAAGCTTTCTTT
J gene: TRBJ2-1; V gene: TRBV7-9; D gene: TRBD1; clone size: few; CDR3 protein: CASSSGTDNEQFF; CDR3 DNA: TGTGCCAGCAGCTCAGGGACAGACAATGAGCAGTTCTTC
J gene: TRBJ1-5; V gene: TRBV10-3; D gene: .; clone size: .; CDR3 protein: CAISDRVNQPQHF; CDR3 DNA: TGTGCCATCAGTGACAGGGTTAATCAGCCCCAGCATTTT
J gene: TRBJ2-7; V gene: TRBV2; D gene: TRBD1; clone size: .; CDR3 protein: CASSEALTGNSYEQYF; CDR3 DNA: TGTGCCAGCAGTGAAGCGCTGACAGGGAACTCCTACGAGCAGTACTTC
J gene: TRBJ2-2; V gene: TRBV4-3; D gene: TRBD2; clone size: few; CDR3 protein: CASSHRDREEGELFF; CDR3 DNA: TGCGCCAGCAGCCACCGGGACCGGGAGGAGGGGGAGCTGTTTTTT
J gene: TRBJ2-7; V gene: TRBV12-3/TRBV12-4; D gene: .; clone size: .; CDR3 protein: CASSRPGAGGYEQYF; CDR3 DNA: TGTGCCAGCAGCCGCCCCGGGGCTGGTGGCTACGAGCAGTACTTC
J gene: TRBJ1-2; V gene: TRBV7-9; D gene: TRBD1; clone size: few; CDR3 protein: CASSLGVATGGAGYTF; CDR3 DNA: TGTGCCAGCAGCTTAGGGGTTGCGACAGGGGGCGCCGGCTACACCTTC
J gene: TRBJ1-1; V gene: TRBV6-5; D gene: .; clone size: few; CDR3 protein: CASSYSGFLNTEAFF; CDR3 DNA: TGTGCCAGCAGTTACTCGGGGTTTCTGAACACTGAAGCTTTCTTT
J gene: TRBJ2-2; V gene: TRBV4-1; D gene: TRBD1; clone size: .; CDR3 protein: CASSGTGQWGLGELFF; CDR3 DNA: TGCGCCAGCAGTGGAACGGGACAGTGGGGTTTGGGGGAGCTGTTTTTT
J gene: TRBJ2-2; V gene: TRBV7-2; D gene: .; clone size: .; CDR3 protein: CASSPVSGTGELFF; CDR3 DNA: TGTGCCAGCAGTCCAGTTAGCGGCACCGGGGAGCTGTTTTTT
J gene: TRBJ1-2; V gene: TRBV20-1; D gene: TRBD1; clone size: few; CDR3 protein: CSARDQGGDYGYTF; CDR3 DNA: TGCAGTGCTAGAGATCAGGGGGGCGACTATGGCTACACCTTC
J gene: TRBJ2-4; V gene: TRBV3-1; D gene: .; clone size: .; CDR3 protein: CASSRQENIQYF; CDR3 DNA: TGTGCCAGCAGCCGCCAGGAAAACATTCAGTACTTC
J gene: TRBJ2-3; V gene: TRBV7-2; D gene: .; clone size: many; CDR3 protein: CASSLRGTTSTDTQYF; CDR3 DNA: TGTGCCAGCAGCCTGAGGGGGACAACTAGCACAGATACGCAGTATTTT
J gene: TRBJ1-1; V gene: TRBV7-9; D gene: .; clone size: .; CDR3 protein: CASSLVGRYTEAFF; CDR3 DNA: TGTGCCAGCAGCTTAGTCGGCCGGTACACTGAAGCTTTCTTT
J gene: TRBJ2-1; V gene: TRBV14; D gene: .; clone size: few; CDR3 protein: CASSPWSSYNEQFF; CDR3 DNA: TGTGCCAGCAGCCCGTGGAGCTCCTACAATGAGCAGTTCTTC
J gene: TRBJ1-1; V gene: TRBV11-2; D gene: TRBD1; clone size: .; CDR3 protein: CASSLDPGGKTEAFF; CDR3 DNA: TGTGCCAGCAGCTTAGATCCAGGGGGGAAAACTGAAGCTTTCTTT
J gene: TRBJ1-6; V gene: TRBV6-5; D gene: TRBD1; clone size: once; CDR3 protein: CASSYLALGQGLNSPLHF; CDR3 DNA: TGTGCCAGCAGTTACCTGGCCTTGGGACAGGGCCTTAATTCACCCCTCCACTTT
J gene: TRBJ1-3; V gene: TRBV4-2; D gene: .; clone size: .; CDR3 protein: CASSQELGTSGNTIYF; CDR3 DNA: TGTGCCAGCAGCCAAGAGTTAGGGACAAGTGGAAACACCATATATTTT
J gene: TRBJ1-1; V gene: TRBV7-8; D gene: TRBD1; clone size: few; CDR3 protein: CASSPGTVKTEAFF; CDR3 DNA: TGTGCCAGCAGCCCCGGGACAGTGAAGACTGAAGCTTTCTTT
J gene: TRBJ2-1; V gene: TRBV15; D gene: .; clone size: .; CDR3 protein: CATSRDGIEQFF; CDR3 DNA: TGTGCCACCAGCAGGGATGGGATTGAGCAGTTCTTC
J gene: TRBJ2-3; V gene: TRBV6-5; D gene: .; clone size: few; CDR3 protein: CASSYGGGSTDTQYF; CDR3 DNA: TGTGCCAGCAGTTACGGGGGGGGCAGCACAGATACGCAGTATTTT
J gene: TRBJ2-5; V gene: TRBV7-9; D gene: TRBD2; clone size: many; CDR3 protein: CASSHGLAGEQETQYF; CDR3 DNA: TGTGCCAGCAGCCACGGACTAGCGGGGGAACAAGAGACCCAGTACTTC
J gene: TRBJ1-3; V gene: TRBV7-8; D gene: TRBD1; clone size: .; CDR3 protein: CASSLRTGLIENTIYF; CDR3 DNA: TGTGCCAGCAGCTTAAGGACAGGGTTAATCGAAAACACCATATATTTT
J gene: TRBJ1-2; V gene: TRBV14; D gene: .; clone size: .; CDR3 protein: CASSQGTNRRPYGYTF; CDR3 DNA: TGTGCCAGCAGCCAAGGGACAAACCGAAGGCCCTATGGCTACACCTTC
J gene: TRBJ1-4; V gene: TRBV27; D gene: .; clone size: .; CDR3 protein: CASSSIGGGNEKLFF; CDR3 DNA: TGTGCCAGCAGTTCCATCGGCGGGGGGAATGAAAAACTGTTTTTT
J gene: TRBJ1-1; V gene: TRBV20-1; D gene: .; clone size: .; CDR3 protein: CSAPRQGYTEAFF; CDR3 DNA: TGCAGTGCCCCCCGCCAGGGTTACACTGAAGCTTTCTTT
J gene: TRBJ2-1; V gene: TRBV10-2; D gene: .; clone size: few; CDR3 protein: CASSEPDPETGVDEQFF; CDR3 DNA: TGCGCCAGCAGTGAGCCGGACCCTGAGACAGGTGTCGATGAGCAGTTCTTC
J gene: TRBJ2-5; V gene: TRBV7-9; D gene: TRBD1; clone size: .; CDR3 protein: CASSPPTGGETQYF; CDR3 DNA: TGTGCCAGCAGCCCCCCCACAGGGGGAGAGACCCAGTACTTC
J gene: TRBJ2-2; V gene: TRBV5-6; D gene: TRBD1; clone size: .; CDR3 protein: CASSSGQGKTGELFF; CDR3 DNA: TGTGCCAGCAGCTCGGGACAGGGGAAAACCGGGGAGCTGTTTTTT
J gene: TRBJ2-3; V gene: TRBV7-6; D gene: TRBD1; clone size: .; CDR3 protein: CASSLPYGQGGTDTQYF; CDR3 DNA: TGTGCCAGCAGCCTTCCTTATGGGCAGGGGGGCACAGATACGCAGTATTTT
J gene: TRBJ1-1; V gene: TRBV20-1; D gene: .; clone size: .; CDR3 protein: CSASQQGAEAFF; CDR3 DNA: TGCAGTGCTTCACAACAGGGAGCTGAAGCTTTCTTT
J gene: TRBJ2-1; V gene: TRBV10-3; D gene: .; clone size: few; CDR3 protein: CAISEVGITMEQFF; CDR3 DNA: TGTGCCATCAGTGAGGTGGGGATTACAATGGAGCAGTTCTTC
J gene: TRBJ2-2; V gene: TRBV20-1; D gene: TRBD2; clone size: .; CDR3 protein: CRAPGLNTGELFF; CDR3 DNA: TGCAGAGCTCCGGGACTAAACACCGGGGAGCTGTTTTTT
J gene: TRBJ1-5; V gene: TRBV7-6; D gene: .; clone size: few; CDR3 protein: CASSLDRWNQPQHF; CDR3 DNA: TGTGCCAGCAGCTTAGACCGGTGGAATCAGCCCCAGCATTTT